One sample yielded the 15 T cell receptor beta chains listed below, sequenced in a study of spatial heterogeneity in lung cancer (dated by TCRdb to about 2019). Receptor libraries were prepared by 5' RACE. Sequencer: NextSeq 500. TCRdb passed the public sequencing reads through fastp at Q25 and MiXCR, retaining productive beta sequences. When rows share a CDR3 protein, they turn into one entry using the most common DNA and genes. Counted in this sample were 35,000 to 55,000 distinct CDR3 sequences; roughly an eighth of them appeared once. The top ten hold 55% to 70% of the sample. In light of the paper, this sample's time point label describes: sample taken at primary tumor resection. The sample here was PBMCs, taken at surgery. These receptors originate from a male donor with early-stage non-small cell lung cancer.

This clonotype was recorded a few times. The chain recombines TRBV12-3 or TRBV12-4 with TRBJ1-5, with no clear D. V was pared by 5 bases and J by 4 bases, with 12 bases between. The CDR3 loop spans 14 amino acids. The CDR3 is CASSPGRFNQPQHF. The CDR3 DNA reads TGTGCCAGCAGTCCCGGACGGTTTAATCAGCCCCAGCATTTT.

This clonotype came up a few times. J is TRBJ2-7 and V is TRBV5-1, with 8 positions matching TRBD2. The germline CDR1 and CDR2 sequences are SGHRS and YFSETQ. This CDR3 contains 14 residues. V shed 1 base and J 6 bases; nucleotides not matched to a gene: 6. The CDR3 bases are TGCGCCAGCAGCTTGAGACCCGGGACTAGCGAGCAGTACTTC. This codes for CASSLRPGTSEQYF.

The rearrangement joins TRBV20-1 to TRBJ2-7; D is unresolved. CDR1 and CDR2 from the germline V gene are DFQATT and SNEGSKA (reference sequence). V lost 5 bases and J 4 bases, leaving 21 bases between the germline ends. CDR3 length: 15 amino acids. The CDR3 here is CSAEMGSYHQYEQYF. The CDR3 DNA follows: TGCAGTGCTGAGATGGGGTCTTACCATCAGTACGAGCAGTACTTC.

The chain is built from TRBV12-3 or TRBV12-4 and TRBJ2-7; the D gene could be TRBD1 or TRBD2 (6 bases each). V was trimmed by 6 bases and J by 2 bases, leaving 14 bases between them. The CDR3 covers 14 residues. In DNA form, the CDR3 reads TGTGCCAGCAGCCCCGTCGGGGGCACCTACGAGCAGTACTTC. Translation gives CASSPVGGTYEQYF.

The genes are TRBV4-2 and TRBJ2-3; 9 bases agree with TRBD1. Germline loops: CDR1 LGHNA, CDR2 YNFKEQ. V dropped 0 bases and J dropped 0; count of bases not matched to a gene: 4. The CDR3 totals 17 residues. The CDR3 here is CASSQETGGISTDTQYF. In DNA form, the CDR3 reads TGTGCCAGCAGCCAAGAGACAGGGGGGATAAGCACAGATACGCAGTATTTT.

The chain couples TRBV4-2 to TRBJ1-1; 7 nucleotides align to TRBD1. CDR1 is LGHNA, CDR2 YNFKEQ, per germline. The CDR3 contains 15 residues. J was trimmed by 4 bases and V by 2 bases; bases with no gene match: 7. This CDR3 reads CASSQTGAYGTEAFF. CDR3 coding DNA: TGTGCCAGCAGCCAAACAGGGGCGTACGGCACTGAAGCTTTCTTT.

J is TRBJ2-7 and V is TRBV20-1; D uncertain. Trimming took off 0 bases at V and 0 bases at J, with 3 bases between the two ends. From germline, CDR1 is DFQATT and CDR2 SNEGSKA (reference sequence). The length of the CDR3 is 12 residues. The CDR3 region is CSARDTSYEQYF. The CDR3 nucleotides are TGCAGTGCTAGAGACACCTCCTACGAGCAGTACTTC.

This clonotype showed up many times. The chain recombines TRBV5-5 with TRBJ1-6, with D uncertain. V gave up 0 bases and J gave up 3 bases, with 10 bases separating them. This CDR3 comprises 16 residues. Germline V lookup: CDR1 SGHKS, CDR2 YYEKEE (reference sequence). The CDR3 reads CASSLARAVYNSPLHF. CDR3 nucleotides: TGTGCCAGCAGCTTGGCCCGGGCAGTCTATAATTCACCCCTCCACTTT.

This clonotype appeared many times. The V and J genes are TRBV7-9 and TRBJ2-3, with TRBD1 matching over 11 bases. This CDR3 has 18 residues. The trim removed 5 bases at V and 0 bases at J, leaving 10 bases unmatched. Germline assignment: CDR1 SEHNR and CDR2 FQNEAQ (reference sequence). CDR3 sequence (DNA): TGTGCCAGCAGCCCGACCCCGGGACAGGGGGTCAGCACAGATACGCAGTATTTT. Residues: CASSPTPGQGVSTDTQYF.

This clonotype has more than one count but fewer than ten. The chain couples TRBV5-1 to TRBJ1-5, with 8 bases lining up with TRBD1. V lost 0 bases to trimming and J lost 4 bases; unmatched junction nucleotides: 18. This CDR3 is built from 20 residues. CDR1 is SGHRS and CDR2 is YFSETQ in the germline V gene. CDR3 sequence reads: CASSLDPVGGETGENQPQHF. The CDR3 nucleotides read TGCGCCAGCAGCTTGGACCCGGTCGGTGGGGAGACAGGGGAAAATCAGCCCCAGCATTTT.

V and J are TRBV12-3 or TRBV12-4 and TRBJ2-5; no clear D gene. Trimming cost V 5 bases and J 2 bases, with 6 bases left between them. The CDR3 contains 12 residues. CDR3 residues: CASSGMQETQYF. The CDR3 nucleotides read TGTGCCAGCAGTGGGATGCAAGAGACCCAGTACTTC.

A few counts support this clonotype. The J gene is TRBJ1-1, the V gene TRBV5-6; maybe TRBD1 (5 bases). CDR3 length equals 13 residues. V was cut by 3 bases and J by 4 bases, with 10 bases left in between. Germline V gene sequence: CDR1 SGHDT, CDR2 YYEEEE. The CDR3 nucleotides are TGTGCCAGCAGCTGGGGCCGAGGCACTGAAGCTTTCTTT. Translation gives CASSWGRGTEAFF.

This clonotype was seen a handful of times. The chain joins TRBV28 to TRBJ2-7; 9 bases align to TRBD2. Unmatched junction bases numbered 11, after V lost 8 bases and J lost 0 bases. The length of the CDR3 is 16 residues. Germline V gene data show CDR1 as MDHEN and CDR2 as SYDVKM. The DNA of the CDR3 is TGTGCCAGCTACCAAGGAGGACTAGCGCACTCCTACGAGCAGTACTTC. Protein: CASYQGGLAHSYEQYF. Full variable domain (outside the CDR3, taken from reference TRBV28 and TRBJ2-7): DVKVTQSSRYLVKRTGEKVFLECVQDMDHENMFWYRQDPGLGLRLIYFSYDVKMKEKGDIPEGYSVSREKKERFSLILESASTNQTSMYLCASYQGGLAHSYEQYFGPGTRLTVT.

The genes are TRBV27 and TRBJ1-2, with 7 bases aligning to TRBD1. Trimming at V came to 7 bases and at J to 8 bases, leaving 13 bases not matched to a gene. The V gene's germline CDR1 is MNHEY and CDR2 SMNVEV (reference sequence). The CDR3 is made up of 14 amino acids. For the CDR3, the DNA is TGTGCCAGCAATTACAGGGGCCCCACTGGCGGCTACACCTTC. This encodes CASNYRGPTGGYTF.

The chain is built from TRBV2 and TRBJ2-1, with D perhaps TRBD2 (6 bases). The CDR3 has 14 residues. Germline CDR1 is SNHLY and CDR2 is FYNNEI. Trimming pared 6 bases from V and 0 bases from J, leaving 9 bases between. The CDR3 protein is CASRRLVSYNEQFF. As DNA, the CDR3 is TGTGCCAGCAGGAGACTAGTCTCCTACAATGAGCAGTTCTTC.